The rows below give T cell receptor beta chains drawn from one sample of a study of cytomegalovirus exposure and HLA in healthy donors. Repertoires were generated with immunoSEQ multiplex PCR, while TCRdb's copy carries only in-frame clones and drops some. The sample shows 170,000 or so clones, 77% of them seen only once. Material: PBMCs. The source of these receptors is a woman aged 30 to 39 in good health and CMV-seropositive. Both conserved end residues are part of each CDR3. D genes are given only for firm matches. Some rows have no size entry. The others give once, few or many, or a class for an expanded clone.

CDR3nt: TGTGCCAGCAGCTTCGATATCGGATCGGGAGCCGGCGGGGAGCTGTTTTTT; CDR3aa: CASSFDIGSGAGGELFF; abundance: -; j_gene: TRBJ2-2; len: 17; v_gene: TRBV7-7; d_gene: -
CDR3nt: TGTGCCAGCACCTCTGGGGGGGGATGGGGAGAGACCCAGTACTTC; CDR3aa: CASTSGGGWGETQYF; abundance: -; j_gene: TRBJ2-5; len: 15; v_gene: TRBV27; d_gene: TRBD2
CDR3nt: TGTGCCAGCAGTCCGACAGGCGAGGCAGATACGCAGTATTTT; CDR3aa: CASSPTGEADTQYF; abundance: -; j_gene: TRBJ2-3; len: 14; v_gene: TRBV6-5; d_gene: -
CDR3nt: TGTGCCTGGAGGCGAGATATGAACACTGAAGCTTTCTTT; CDR3aa: CAWRRDMNTEAFF; abundance: -; j_gene: TRBJ1-1; len: 13; v_gene: TRBV30; d_gene: -
CDR3nt: TGTGCCAGCAGTTTTGGGAGGGCCTACGAGCAGTACTTC; CDR3aa: CASSFGRAYEQYF; abundance: few; j_gene: TRBJ2-7; len: 13; v_gene: TRBV6-5; d_gene: TRBD2
CDR3nt: TGTGCCAGCAGTTCGGGGACAGGCCTCTCCTACGAGCAGTACTTC; CDR3aa: CASSSGTGLSYEQYF; abundance: -; j_gene: TRBJ2-7; len: 15; v_gene: TRBV28; d_gene: TRBD1
CDR3nt: TGTGCCAGCAGCGACAGGGGGCGGACTAACTATGGCTACACCTTC; CDR3aa: CASSDRGRTNYGYTF; abundance: -; j_gene: TRBJ1-2; len: 15; v_gene: TRBV14; d_gene: TRBD1
CDR3nt: TGTGCCAGCAGCTACAGCAACTACGAGCAGTACTTC; CDR3aa: CASSYSNYEQYF; abundance: -; j_gene: TRBJ2-7; len: 12; v_gene: TRBV5-5; d_gene: -
CDR3nt: TGTGCCAGCAGTTCTACCTGGTCAGGGTTCGCAGATACGCAGTATTTT; CDR3aa: CASSSTWSGFADTQYF; abundance: few; j_gene: TRBJ2-3; len: 16; v_gene: TRBV28; d_gene: -
CDR3nt: TGTGCCAGCAGCGACAACCTAGCCAGCTCTGGAAACACCATATATTTT; CDR3aa: CASSDNLASSGNTIYF; abundance: -; j_gene: TRBJ1-3; len: 16; v_gene: TRBV13; d_gene: -
CDR3nt: TGTGCCAGCCGGACCACAGCGGTTCCTGAGCAGTTCTTC; CDR3aa: CASRTTAVPEQFF; abundance: -; j_gene: TRBJ2-1; len: 13; v_gene: TRBV7-2; d_gene: -
CDR3nt: TGTGCCAGCAGTTACTCGGAGTCAGGGTTTTACGAGCAGTACTTC; CDR3aa: CASSYSESGFYEQYF; abundance: -; j_gene: TRBJ2-7; len: 15; v_gene: TRBV6-5; d_gene: -
CDR3nt: TGTGCCAGTAGCCGCAAGAGACAGGTTGGGGCCAACGTCCTGACTTTC; CDR3aa: CASSRKRQVGANVLTF; abundance: -; j_gene: TRBJ2-6; len: 16; v_gene: TRBV19; d_gene: -
CDR3nt: TGCGCCAGCAGTGAGTCTATTTGGCCCCAGCATTTT; CDR3aa: CASSESIWPQHF; abundance: -; j_gene: TRBJ1-5; len: 12; v_gene: TRBV10-1; d_gene: -
CDR3nt: TGCGCCAGCAGCTACGGACAGGGGTATGGCTACACCTTC; CDR3aa: CASSYGQGYGYTF; abundance: -; j_gene: TRBJ1-2; len: 13; v_gene: TRBV5-1; d_gene: TRBD1
CDR3nt: TGTGCCAGCAGCCCTAGACAGGGGAAATTGAACACTGAAGCTTTCTTT; CDR3aa: CASSPRQGKLNTEAFF; abundance: -; j_gene: TRBJ1-1; len: 16; v_gene: TRBV11-3; d_gene: TRBD1
CDR3nt: TGCGCCAGCGGGCAGGGACTCACAGATACGCAGTATTTT; CDR3aa: CASGQGLTDTQYF; abundance: -; j_gene: TRBJ2-3; len: 13; v_gene: TRBV4-1; d_gene: -
CDR3nt: TGTGCCAGCACCGGGGACAACTACTACGAGCAGTACTTC; CDR3aa: CASTGDNYYEQYF; abundance: -; j_gene: TRBJ2-7; len: 13; v_gene: TRBV2; d_gene: -
CDR3nt: TGTGCCAGCCGCTATGGGTCGGGGGAGACCCAGTACTTC; CDR3aa: CASRYGSGETQYF; abundance: -; j_gene: TRBJ2-5; len: 13; v_gene: TRBV5-6; d_gene: -
CDR3nt: TGTGCCACCCTCGGGACTAGTAGGGATGAGCAGTTCTTC; CDR3aa: CATLGTSRDEQFF; abundance: -; j_gene: TRBJ2-1; len: 13; v_gene: TRBV6-1; d_gene: TRBD2
CDR3nt: TGTGCCAGCAGCTTAGGGGCAGGAAAGGAAAAACTGTTTTTT; CDR3aa: CASSLGAGKEKLFF; abundance: -; j_gene: TRBJ1-4; len: 14; v_gene: TRBV7-9; d_gene: -
CDR3nt: TGTGCCAGCAGCAAATCCCCCGGGACAGAAGAAAAACTGTTTTTT; CDR3aa: CASSKSPGTEEKLFF; abundance: once; j_gene: TRBJ1-4; len: 15; v_gene: TRBV7-6; d_gene: TRBD1
CDR3nt: TGCGCCAGCAGCCAGGGACAGGGGTCTGAAAAACTGTTTTTT; CDR3aa: CASSQGQGSEKLFF; abundance: -; j_gene: TRBJ1-4; len: 14; v_gene: TRBV4-3; d_gene: TRBD1
CDR3nt: TGTGCCACCTACAGGGGTTCCAATCAGCCCCAGCATTTT; CDR3aa: CATYRGSNQPQHF; abundance: -; j_gene: TRBJ1-5; len: 13; v_gene: TRBV28; d_gene: TRBD1
CDR3nt: TGTGCCAGCAGCTTCTTGGAGACCCAGTACTTC; CDR3aa: CASSFLETQYF; abundance: -; j_gene: TRBJ2-5; len: 11; v_gene: TRBV5-5; d_gene: -
CDR3nt: TGTGCCAGCAGTTCCCGGGAGCCTGCAACTAATGAAAAACTGTTTTTT; CDR3aa: CASSSREPATNEKLFF; abundance: once; j_gene: TRBJ1-4; len: 16; v_gene: TRBV28; d_gene: -
CDR3nt: TGTGCCAGCAGTCGACCGGGACAGGGGACCTACGAGCAGTACTTC; CDR3aa: CASSRPGQGTYEQYF; abundance: -; j_gene: TRBJ2-7; len: 15; v_gene: TRBV27; d_gene: TRBD1
CDR3nt: TGTGCCAGCAGTTTAAGACAGAGCTCTGGGGCCAACGTCCTGACTTTC; CDR3aa: CASSLRQSSGANVLTF; abundance: -; j_gene: TRBJ2-6; len: 16; v_gene: TRBV27; d_gene: -
CDR3nt: TGCGCCAGCAGCCAAGAGGGTGGGACAAACACCGGGGAGCTGTTTTTT; CDR3aa: CASSQEGGTNTGELFF; abundance: -; j_gene: TRBJ2-2; len: 16; v_gene: TRBV4-1; d_gene: -
CDR3nt: TGTGCCAGCAGCTCCGGCCCCGGGACTCAAGAGACCCAGTACTTC; CDR3aa: CASSSGPGTQETQYF; abundance: -; j_gene: TRBJ2-5; len: 15; v_gene: TRBV7-6; d_gene: -
CDR3nt: TGTGCCAGCAGCCGGAACACTGAAGCTTTCTTT; CDR3aa: CASSRNTEAFF; abundance: -; j_gene: TRBJ1-1; len: 11; v_gene: TRBV7-2; d_gene: -
CDR3nt: TGTGCCAGCATGAGGACTAGCGGGGGACCTTCCGGGACAGATACGCAGTATTTT; CDR3aa: CASMRTSGGPSGTDTQYF; abundance: -; j_gene: TRBJ2-3; len: 18; v_gene: TRBV25-1; d_gene: TRBD2
CDR3nt: TGTGCCAGCAGCTCCGGGACAGACACAGATACGCAGTATTTT; CDR3aa: CASSSGTDTDTQYF; abundance: -; j_gene: TRBJ2-3; len: 14; v_gene: TRBV11-2; d_gene: TRBD1
CDR3nt: TGTGCCAGCAGTGATCAGGGGCCAGTTTACGAGCAGTACTTC; CDR3aa: CASSDQGPVYEQYF; abundance: -; j_gene: TRBJ2-7; len: 14; v_gene: TRBV25-1; d_gene: -
CDR3nt: TGCGCCAGCAGCTTGGACAGTATATACGAGCAGTACTTC; CDR3aa: CASSLDSIYEQYF; abundance: few; j_gene: TRBJ2-7; len: 13; v_gene: TRBV5-1; d_gene: -
CDR3nt: TGTGCCTGGAGTGCGGGGGACTTATCCCGTGGAAACACCATATATTTT; CDR3aa: CAWSAGDLSRGNTIYF; abundance: -; j_gene: TRBJ1-3; len: 16; v_gene: TRBV30; d_gene: -
CDR3nt: TGCGCCAGCAAGGGGTCGCTAACCTACGAGCAGTACTTC; CDR3aa: CASKGSLTYEQYF; abundance: -; j_gene: TRBJ2-7; len: 13; v_gene: TRBV5-1; d_gene: -
CDR3nt: TGTGCCAGCAGTGCACAGGGAAAGTACTCTAACACTGAAGCTTTCTTT; CDR3aa: CASSAQGKYSNTEAFF; abundance: -; j_gene: TRBJ1-1; len: 16; v_gene: TRBV2; d_gene: -
CDR3nt: TGTGCCAGCAGCGGGAGAATTACCACCGGGGAGCTGTTTTTT; CDR3aa: CASSGRITTGELFF; abundance: -; j_gene: TRBJ2-2; len: 14; v_gene: TRBV5-6; d_gene: -
CDR3nt: TGTGCCAGCAGCTCAGGTCCCGGAAGCGGCGACACCGGGGAGCTGTTTTTT; CDR3aa: CASSSGPGSGDTGELFF; abundance: -; j_gene: TRBJ2-2; len: 17; v_gene: TRBV11-3; d_gene: -
CDR3nt: TGTGCCACCAGCAGAGATCTGGGTAACGGGAGGGCCTTTGAGCAGTTCTTC; CDR3aa: CATSRDLGNGRAFEQFF; abundance: -; j_gene: TRBJ2-1; len: 17; v_gene: TRBV15; d_gene: TRBD2
CDR3nt: TGTGCCAGCAGCTTGGGTCATCCCTGGACAGATAATAGCAATCAGCCCCAGCATTTT; CDR3aa: CASSLGHPWTDNSNQPQHF; abundance: -; j_gene: TRBJ1-5; len: 19; v_gene: TRBV5-4; d_gene: -
CDR3nt: TGTGCCAGCAGCGGGGACACAAGCTCCTACGAGCAGTACTTC; CDR3aa: CASSGDTSSYEQYF; abundance: -; j_gene: TRBJ2-7; len: 14; v_gene: TRBV5-6; d_gene: -
CDR3nt: TGTGCCAGCAGTTACTCGCACAGTCCGAACACTGAAGCTTTCTTT; CDR3aa: CASSYSHSPNTEAFF; abundance: -; j_gene: TRBJ1-1; len: 15; v_gene: TRBV6-5; d_gene: -
CDR3nt: TGTGCCTGGGGACACAGCGATCAGCCCCAGCATTTT; CDR3aa: CAWGHSDQPQHF; abundance: few; j_gene: TRBJ1-5; len: 12; v_gene: TRBV30; d_gene: -
CDR3nt: TGTGCCAGCAGTGAGGATTCTAGCGCCTACGAGCAGTACTTC; CDR3aa: CASSEDSSAYEQYF; abundance: -; j_gene: TRBJ2-7; len: 14; v_gene: TRBV6-6; d_gene: -
CDR3nt: TGTGCCAGCAGCCCAACCCCACTAGCGGGAGCCTCCTACGAGCAGTACTTC; CDR3aa: CASSPTPLAGASYEQYF; abundance: -; j_gene: TRBJ2-7; len: 17; v_gene: TRBV11-2; d_gene: TRBD2
CDR3nt: TGCAGCGTACTTTCAGGGGGCGGGAGCACTGAAGCTTTCTTT; CDR3aa: CSVLSGGGSTEAFF; abundance: few; j_gene: TRBJ1-1; len: 14; v_gene: TRBV29-1; d_gene: TRBD1
CDR3nt: TGTGCCAGCAGTCCGGGGCTAGCGGGCTATGAGCAGTTCTTC; CDR3aa: CASSPGLAGYEQFF; abundance: -; j_gene: TRBJ2-1; len: 14; v_gene: TRBV2; d_gene: TRBD2
CDR3nt: TGTGCCAGCAGTACTACTGCGCTAGCGGGAGACGAGCAGTTCTTC; CDR3aa: CASSTTALAGDEQFF; abundance: -; j_gene: TRBJ2-1; len: 15; v_gene: TRBV7-2; d_gene: TRBD2
CDR3nt: TGTGCCAGCAGCGTAGCAGGGGAACCCTACGAGCAGTACTTC; CDR3aa: CASSVAGEPYEQYF; abundance: -; j_gene: TRBJ2-7; len: 14; v_gene: TRBV9; d_gene: -
CDR3nt: TGTGCCAGCAGCTGGACAGAGAACACCGGGGAGCTGTTTTTT; CDR3aa: CASSWTENTGELFF; abundance: -; j_gene: TRBJ2-2; len: 14; v_gene: TRBV7-9; d_gene: -
CDR3nt: TGTGCCAGCACCGGAGGGGCTTCATTGGGCAATGAGCAGTTCTTC; CDR3aa: CASTGGASLGNEQFF; abundance: few; j_gene: TRBJ2-1; len: 15; v_gene: TRBV9; d_gene: -
CDR3nt: TGTGCCAGCAGCGGGGGACAGGGGTCAAGTGCAGATACGCAGTATTTT; CDR3aa: CASSGGQGSSADTQYF; abundance: few; j_gene: TRBJ2-3; len: 16; v_gene: TRBV9; d_gene: TRBD1
CDR3nt: TGTGCCAGCAGCCAAGATCTAGCGGGAGTTTCCACCGGGGAGCTGTTTTTT; CDR3aa: CASSQDLAGVSTGELFF; abundance: -; j_gene: TRBJ2-2; len: 17; v_gene: TRBV4-2; d_gene: TRBD2
CDR3nt: TGCAGCGTTGAAGGACAGGGGGCATACGAGCAGTACTTC; CDR3aa: CSVEGQGAYEQYF; abundance: -; j_gene: TRBJ2-7; len: 13; v_gene: TRBV29-1; d_gene: TRBD1
CDR3nt: TGTGCCAGTAGTTCGAAGGGACTTAGCAATCAGCCCCAGCATTTT; CDR3aa: CASSSKGLSNQPQHF; abundance: -; j_gene: TRBJ1-5; len: 15; v_gene: TRBV19; d_gene: -
CDR3nt: TGTGCCAGTAGTGCCTTCGAGGGACAGATATACGAGCAGTACTTC; CDR3aa: CASSAFEGQIYEQYF; abundance: -; j_gene: TRBJ2-7; len: 15; v_gene: TRBV19; d_gene: TRBD1
CDR3nt: TGTGCCAGCAGTAGGTCCCAGGGGGCCCCCTACGAGCAGTACTTC; CDR3aa: CASSRSQGAPYEQYF; abundance: -; j_gene: TRBJ2-7; len: 15; v_gene: TRBV6-6; d_gene: TRBD1
CDR3nt: TGTGCCAGCTCACCAGACCTGGGCGATACGCAGTATTTT; CDR3aa: CASSPDLGDTQYF; abundance: -; j_gene: TRBJ2-3; len: 13; v_gene: TRBV18; d_gene: -